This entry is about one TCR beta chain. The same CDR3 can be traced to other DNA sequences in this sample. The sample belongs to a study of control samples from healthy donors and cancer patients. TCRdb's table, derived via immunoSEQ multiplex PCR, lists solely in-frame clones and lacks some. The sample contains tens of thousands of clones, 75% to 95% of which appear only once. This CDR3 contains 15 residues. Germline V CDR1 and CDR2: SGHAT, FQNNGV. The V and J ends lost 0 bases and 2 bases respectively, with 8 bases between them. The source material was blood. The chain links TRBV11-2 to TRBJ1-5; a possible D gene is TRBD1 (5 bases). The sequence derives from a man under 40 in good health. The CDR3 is CASSLEAGRNQPQHF. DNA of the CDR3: TGTGCCAGCAGCTTAGAGGCAGGGCGCAATCAGCCCCAGCATTTT.